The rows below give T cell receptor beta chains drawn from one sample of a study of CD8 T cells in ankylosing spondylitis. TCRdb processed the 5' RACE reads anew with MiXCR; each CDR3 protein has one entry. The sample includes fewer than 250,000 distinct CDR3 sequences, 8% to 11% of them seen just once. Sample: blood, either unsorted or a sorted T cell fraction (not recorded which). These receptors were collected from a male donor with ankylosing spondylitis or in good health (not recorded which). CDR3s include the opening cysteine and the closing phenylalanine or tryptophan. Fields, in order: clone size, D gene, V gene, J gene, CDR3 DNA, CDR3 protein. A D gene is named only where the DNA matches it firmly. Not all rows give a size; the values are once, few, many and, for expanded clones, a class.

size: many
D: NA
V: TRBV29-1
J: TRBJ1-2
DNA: TGCAGCGTTGACGAGGACCCGCTCTATGGCTACACCTTC
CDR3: CSVDEDPLYGYTF

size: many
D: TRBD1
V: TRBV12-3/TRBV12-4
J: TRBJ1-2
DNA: TGTGCCAGCAGTTCGAAACAGGGGGCAAGTGGCTACACCTTC
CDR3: CASSSKQGASGYTF

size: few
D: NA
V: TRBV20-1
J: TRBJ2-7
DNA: TGCAGTGCTAGGGATGGGAGTTCCTACGAGCAGTACTTC
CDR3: CSARDGSSYEQYF

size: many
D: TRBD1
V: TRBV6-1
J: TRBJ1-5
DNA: TGTGCCAGCAGTCGCTCCTTGACAGGGGAACAGCCCCAGCATTTT
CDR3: CASSRSLTGEQPQHF

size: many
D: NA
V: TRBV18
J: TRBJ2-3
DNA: TGTGCCAGCTCTCAGGGGCTGGATACGCAGTATTTT
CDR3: CASSQGLDTQYF

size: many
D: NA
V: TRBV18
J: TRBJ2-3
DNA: TGTGCCAGCTCACCGCCGAATCAGGGCTTGGTAACAGATACGCAGTATTTT
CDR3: CASSPPNQGLVTDTQYF

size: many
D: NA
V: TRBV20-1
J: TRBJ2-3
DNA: TGCAGTGCTAGTGCTTCGGTGTTCACAGATACGCAGTATTTT
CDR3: CSASASVFTDTQYF

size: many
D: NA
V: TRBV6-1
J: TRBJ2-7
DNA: TGTGCCACCCTCGGTAGCGGAGGCCAATACGAGCAGTACTTC
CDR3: CATLGSGGQYEQYF

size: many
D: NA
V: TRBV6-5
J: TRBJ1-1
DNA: TGTGCCAGCAGTTACCCCAGGGGCAGGGGAGGAACTGAAGCTTTCTTT
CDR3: CASSYPRGRGGTEAFF

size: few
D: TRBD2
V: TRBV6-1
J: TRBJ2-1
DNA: TGTGCCAGCAGCCGAGCCTCCGGGGGGGCCGTCTACAATGAGCAGTTCTTC
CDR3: CASSRASGGAVYNEQFF

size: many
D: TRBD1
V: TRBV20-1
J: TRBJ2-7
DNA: TGCAGTGCCCACGGGACAGGACCCCCTGGAGAGCAGTACTTC
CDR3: CSAHGTGPPGEQYF

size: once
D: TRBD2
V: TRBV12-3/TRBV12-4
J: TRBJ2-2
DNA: TGTGCCAGCGGTTGGAGACTAGCGGGAGGATACACCGGGGAGCTGTTTTTT
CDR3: CASGWRLAGGYTGELFF

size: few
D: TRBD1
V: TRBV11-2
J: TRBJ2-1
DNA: TGTGCCAGCAGCTTTCTGGCCGTACAGGGGTGGAAGTACAATGAGCAGTTCTTC
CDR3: CASSFLAVQGWKYNEQFF

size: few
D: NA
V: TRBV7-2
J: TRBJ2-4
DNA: TGTGCCAGCAGCCGTTTGGAGGGGAAAAACATTCAGTACTTC
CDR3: CASSRLEGKNIQYF

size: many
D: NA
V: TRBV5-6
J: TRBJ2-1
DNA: TGTGCCAGCAGCTTTGAACACAATGAGCAGTTCTTC
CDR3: CASSFEHNEQFF

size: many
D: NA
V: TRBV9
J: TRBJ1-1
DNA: TGTGCCAGCAGCCCAGAAGGGGGGCGGAGAATCACTGAAGCTTTCTTT
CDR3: CASSPEGGRRITEAFF

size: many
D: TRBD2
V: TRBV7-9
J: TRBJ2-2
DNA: TGTGCCAGCAGCTCCTGGACTAGCGCGAACACCGGGGAGCTGTTTTTT
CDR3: CASSSWTSANTGELFF

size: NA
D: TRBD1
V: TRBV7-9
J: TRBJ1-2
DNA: TGTGCCAGCATCAAAGGGGGCGCCCATGGCTACACCTTC
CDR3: CASIKGGAHGYTF

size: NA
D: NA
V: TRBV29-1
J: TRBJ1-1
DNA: TGCAGCGTTGCCAAGCAGGGGACTGAAGCTTTCTTT
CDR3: CSVAKQGTEAFF

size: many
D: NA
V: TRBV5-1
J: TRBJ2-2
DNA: TGCGCCAGCAGCCCTACTCTGGGGACCGGGGAGCTGTTTTTT
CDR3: CASSPTLGTGELFF

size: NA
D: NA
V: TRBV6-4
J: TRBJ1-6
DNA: TGTGCCAGCAGGGCCTACAGCGGTGGGGGTAATTCACCCCTCCACTTT
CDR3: CASRAYSGGGNSPLHF

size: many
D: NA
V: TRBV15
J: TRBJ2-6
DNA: TGTGCCACCAGGGACTCTGGGGCCAACGTCCTGACTTTC
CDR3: CATRDSGANVLTF

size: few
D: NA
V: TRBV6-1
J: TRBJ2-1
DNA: TGTGCCAGCAGTGGACTACTAGGGTCCTACAATGAGCAGTTCTTC
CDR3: CASSGLLGSYNEQFF

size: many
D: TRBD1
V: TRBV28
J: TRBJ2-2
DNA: TGTGCCAGCAGTTGGACAGGGCCCGGGGAGCTGTTTTTT
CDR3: CASSWTGPGELFF

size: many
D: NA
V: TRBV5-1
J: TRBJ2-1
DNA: TGCGCCAGCAGCTTGGCGGCAGTGAGTGAGCAGTTCTTC
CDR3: CASSLAAVSEQFF

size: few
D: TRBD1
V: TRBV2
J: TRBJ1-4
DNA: TGTGCCAGCAGTGAAGCGCTACCTGAGCGGGACAGGGGGCGATATGGTGAAAAACTGTTTTTT
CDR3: CASSEALPERDRGRYGEKLFF

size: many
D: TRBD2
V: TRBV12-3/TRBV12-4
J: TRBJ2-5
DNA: TGTGCCAGCAGCCCGGGGGGGCCGCGAGAGACCCAGTACTTC
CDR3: CASSPGGPRETQYF

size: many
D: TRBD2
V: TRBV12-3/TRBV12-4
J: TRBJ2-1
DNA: TGTGCCAGCACCCGGGGGGGCCCCTACAATGAGCAGTTCTTC
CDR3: CASTRGGPYNEQFF

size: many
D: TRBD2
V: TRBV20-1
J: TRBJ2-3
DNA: TGCAGTGCTAAGAGGATTCAGGCGGGGGGCAGGGATACGCAGTATTTT
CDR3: CSAKRIQAGGRDTQYF

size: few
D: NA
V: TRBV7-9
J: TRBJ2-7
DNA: TGTGCCAGCAGCTCCCCCGGCTTTCACGAGCAGTACTTC
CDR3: CASSSPGFHEQYF

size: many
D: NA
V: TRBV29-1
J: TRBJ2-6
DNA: TGCAGCGTTGAGTCAGGGAAGTTCCCTGGGGCCAACGTCCTGACTTTC
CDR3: CSVESGKFPGANVLTF

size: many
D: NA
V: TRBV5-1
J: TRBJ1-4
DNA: TGCGCCAGCAGCTTGGAACAGGGCCGGGGTGAAAAACTGTTTTTT
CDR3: CASSLEQGRGEKLFF

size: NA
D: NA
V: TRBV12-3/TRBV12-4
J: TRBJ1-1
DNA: TGTGCCAGCAGTCCGGGCCCCGCGGCCACTGAAGCTTTCTTT
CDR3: CASSPGPAATEAFF

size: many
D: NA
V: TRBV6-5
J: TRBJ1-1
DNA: TGTGCCAGCAGTTACTCGATTGCTGAAAAGCCTGAAGCTTTCTTT
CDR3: CASSYSIAEKPEAFF

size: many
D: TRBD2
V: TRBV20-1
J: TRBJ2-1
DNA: TGCAGTGCCCCCTCGGGACTAGCGAACTACAATGAGCAGTTCTTC
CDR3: CSAPSGLANYNEQFF

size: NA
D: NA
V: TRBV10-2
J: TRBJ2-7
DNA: TGCGCCAGCAAGGCCCGGGACGTCTCCTACGAGCAGTACTTC
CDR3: CASKARDVSYEQYF

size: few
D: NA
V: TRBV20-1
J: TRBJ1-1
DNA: TGCAGTGCTGACGGGAACACTGAAGCTTTCTTT
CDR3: CSADGNTEAFF

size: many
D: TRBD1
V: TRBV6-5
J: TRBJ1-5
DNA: TGTGCCAGCAGTTCTGGGACAGGGGTACGCAATCAGCCCCAGCATTTT
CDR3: CASSSGTGVRNQPQHF

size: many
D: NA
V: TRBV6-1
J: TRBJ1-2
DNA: TGTGCCAGCAGCCTAGAGAGAGATTCCTATGGCTACACCTTC
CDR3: CASSLERDSYGYTF

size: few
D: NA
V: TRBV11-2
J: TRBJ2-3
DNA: TGTGCCAGCAGCTTAGGCGGGACAACGAATACGCAGTATTTT
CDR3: CASSLGGTTNTQYF

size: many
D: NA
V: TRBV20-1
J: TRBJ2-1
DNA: TGCAGTGCTAGTCGTCAAACCACCTTTAGAGAAGGTGAGCAGTTCTTC
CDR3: CSASRQTTFREGEQFF

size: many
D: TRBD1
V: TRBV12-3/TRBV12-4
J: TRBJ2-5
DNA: TGTGCCAGCAGTGCCGGGACAGGGGAAGAGACCCAGTACTTC
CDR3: CASSAGTGEETQYF

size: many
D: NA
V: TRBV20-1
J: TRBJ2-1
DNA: TGCAGTGCTAGAGTTTGGGGGAGCTCCTACAATGAGCAGTTCTTC
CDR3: CSARVWGSSYNEQFF

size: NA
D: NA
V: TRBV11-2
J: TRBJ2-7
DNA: TGTGCCAGCAGCTTGGGCCGCCTGGTCCGCGAGCAGTACTTC
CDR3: CASSLGRLVREQYF

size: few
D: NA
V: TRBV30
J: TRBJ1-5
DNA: TGTGCCTGGGGGGGGCAGGGGAGGCAGCCCCAGCATTTT
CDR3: CAWGGQGRQPQHF

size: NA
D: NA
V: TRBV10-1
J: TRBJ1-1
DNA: TGCGCCAGCAGTGATACGAAGGGGCGGCTCCTCTTACCGAACACTGAAGCTTTCTTT
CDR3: CASSDTKGRLLLPNTEAFF

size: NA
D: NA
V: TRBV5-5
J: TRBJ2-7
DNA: TGTGCCAGCAGCTTGAAGGGCCCCTCCTACGAGCAGTACTTC
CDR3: CASSLKGPSYEQYF

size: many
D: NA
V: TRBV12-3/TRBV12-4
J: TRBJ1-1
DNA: TGTGCCAGCAGGGCCCGAGCGAACACTGAAGCTTTCTTT
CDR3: CASRARANTEAFF

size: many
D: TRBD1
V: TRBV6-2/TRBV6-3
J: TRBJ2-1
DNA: TGTGCCAGCAGGCCGACAGGGAATCGCAATGAGCAGTTCTTC
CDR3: CASRPTGNRNEQFF

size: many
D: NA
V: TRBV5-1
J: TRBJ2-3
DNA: TGCGCCAGCAGCTTGGGGAATGGGGGCACAGATACGCAGTATTTT
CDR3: CASSLGNGGTDTQYF

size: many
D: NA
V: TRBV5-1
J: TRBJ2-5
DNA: TGCGCCAGCAGCTTGGAGGGGCCAGAGACCCAGTACTTC
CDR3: CASSLEGPETQYF

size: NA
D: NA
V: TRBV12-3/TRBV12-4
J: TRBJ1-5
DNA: TGTGCCAGCAGCCCGGGGGGGCCCCAGCATTTT
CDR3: CASSPGGPQHF

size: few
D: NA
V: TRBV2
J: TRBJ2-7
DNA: TGTGCCAGCAAGAGGGCCGAGCAGTACTTC
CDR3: CASKRAEQYF

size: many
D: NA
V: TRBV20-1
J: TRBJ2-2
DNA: TGCAGTGCTAGATTCCCCGAGGGGAACACCGGGGAGCTGTTTTTT
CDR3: CSARFPEGNTGELFF

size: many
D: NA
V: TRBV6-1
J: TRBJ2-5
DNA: TGTGCCAGCACCCCCCGCTTGGCAGAGACCCAGTACTTC
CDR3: CASTPRLAETQYF

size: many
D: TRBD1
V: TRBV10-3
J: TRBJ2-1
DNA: TGTGCCACCTACTTGGGGGCAGGGGGCGGCGGTGAGCAGTTCTTC
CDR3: CATYLGAGGGGEQFF

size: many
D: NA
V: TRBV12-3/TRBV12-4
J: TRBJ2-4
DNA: TGTGCCAGCAGTCTAACCAACCCTGAAAACATTCAGTACTTC
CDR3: CASSLTNPENIQYF